These T cell receptor beta chains were read from a single sample in a study of OX40 agonist ivuxolimab in advanced cancers. The protocol was immunoSEQ multiplex PCR, while the TCRdb copy is restricted to in-frame clones and leaves out a portion. The table lists 85,000 to 90,000 clones, more than 80% of them singletons, with roughly 0.22% in the top ten. The input for sequencing was CD4+ or CD8+ T cells sorted from blood, taken in a trial of the OX40 agonist ivuxolimab. The receptors were gathered from an adult with an advanced solid tumor such as melanoma, head and neck, liver or kidney cancer. CDR3s include the opening cysteine and the closing phenylalanine or tryptophan. Each record gives: J gene, D gene, clone size, V gene, CDR3 DNA, CDR3 protein. D genes are given only for firm matches. Rows give clone size only sometimes, using once, few, many, or a class for an expanded clone.

J gene: TRBJ2-5; D gene: -; clone size: -; V gene: TRBV5-4; CDR3 DNA: TGTGCCAGCAGCTCTCCCCAGGGGTTCCAGGAGACCCAGTACTTC; CDR3 protein: CASSSPQGFQETQYF
J gene: TRBJ1-2; D gene: -; clone size: few; V gene: TRBV7-9; CDR3 DNA: TGTGCCAGCAGCTTAGTTGAAACAGCCTATGGCTACACCTTC; CDR3 protein: CASSLVETAYGYTF
J gene: TRBJ2-1; D gene: TRBD2; clone size: -; V gene: TRBV5-4; CDR3 DNA: TGTGCCAACGGGGGGGGGAGCTCCTACAATGAGCAGTTCTTC; CDR3 protein: CANGGGSSYNEQFF
J gene: TRBJ1-5; D gene: -; clone size: -; V gene: TRBV6-1; CDR3 DNA: TGTGCCAGCAATCCCAGGGAGATCAATCAGCCCCAGCATTTT; CDR3 protein: CASNPREINQPQHF
J gene: TRBJ1-6; D gene: TRBD1; clone size: -; V gene: TRBV5-1; CDR3 DNA: TGCGCCAGCAGCTTGACAGGGGGCGGAACCTATAATTCACCCCTCCACTTT; CDR3 protein: CASSLTGGGTYNSPLHF
J gene: TRBJ2-5; D gene: -; clone size: few; V gene: TRBV5-5; CDR3 DNA: TGTGCCAGCAGCTTGGGAGTGGAATGGGAGACCCAGTACTTC; CDR3 protein: CASSLGVEWETQYF
J gene: TRBJ2-1; D gene: -; clone size: -; V gene: TRBV7-2; CDR3 DNA: TGTGCCAGCAGCCCCCCTTCCCCCTACAATGAGCAGTTCTTC; CDR3 protein: CASSPPSPYNEQFF
J gene: TRBJ1-2; D gene: TRBD1; clone size: -; V gene: TRBV2; CDR3 DNA: TGTGCCAGCATCAGAGGGACAGATTTTAACTATGGCTACACCTTC; CDR3 protein: CASIRGTDFNYGYTF
J gene: TRBJ2-3; D gene: TRBD2; clone size: -; V gene: TRBV19; CDR3 DNA: TGTGCCAGTAGTAGAGAACTGACGGGACTAGCGACCACAGATACGCAGTATTTT; CDR3 protein: CASSRELTGLATTDTQYF
J gene: TRBJ2-1; D gene: TRBD2; clone size: -; V gene: TRBV29-1; CDR3 DNA: TGCAGCGCCCACAGCGGGGTAAACAATGAGCAGTTCTTC; CDR3 protein: CSAHSGVNNEQFF
J gene: TRBJ1-6; D gene: TRBD1; clone size: -; V gene: TRBV12-5; CDR3 DNA: TGTGCTAGTGCCCGGCAGGGGGCGCATAATTCACCCCTCCACTTT; CDR3 protein: CASARQGAHNSPLHF
J gene: TRBJ2-3; D gene: -; clone size: -; V gene: TRBV5-1; CDR3 DNA: TGCGCCAGCAGCTTGACAGGTAGCACAGATACGCAGTATTTT; CDR3 protein: CASSLTGSTDTQYF
J gene: TRBJ1-2; D gene: TRBD1; clone size: -; V gene: TRBV7-9; CDR3 DNA: TGTGCCAGCGTCGACAGGGACTATGGCTACACCTTC; CDR3 protein: CASVDRDYGYTF
J gene: TRBJ1-2; D gene: -; clone size: few; V gene: TRBV5-6; CDR3 DNA: TGTGCCAGCAGCTTGTTACCAAGGGCGGGCTACACCTTC; CDR3 protein: CASSLLPRAGYTF
J gene: TRBJ2-5; D gene: TRBD2; clone size: -; V gene: TRBV18; CDR3 DNA: TGTGCCAGCTCCCACAGGGGACTAGCTTCTCGTCGCCAAGAGACCCAGTACTTC; CDR3 protein: CASSHRGLASRRQETQYF
J gene: TRBJ2-2; D gene: TRBD2; clone size: few; V gene: TRBV7-2; CDR3 DNA: TGTGCCAGCAGCTTATCCGGGAGGAGGAGGGGGGAGCTGTTTTTT; CDR3 protein: CASSLSGRRRGELFF
J gene: TRBJ1-1; D gene: -; clone size: -; V gene: TRBV28; CDR3 DNA: TGTGCCAGCATTGAAAACACTGAAGCTTTCTTT; CDR3 protein: CASIENTEAFF
J gene: TRBJ1-2; D gene: -; clone size: -; V gene: TRBV5-1; CDR3 DNA: TGCGCCAGCAGCTTGGTCAGGGCCGACTATGGCTACACCTTC; CDR3 protein: CASSLVRADYGYTF
J gene: TRBJ2-7; D gene: -; clone size: few; V gene: TRBV14; CDR3 DNA: TGTGCCAGCAGCCATCAAAACTACGAGCAGTACTTC; CDR3 protein: CASSHQNYEQYF
J gene: TRBJ2-5; D gene: -; clone size: -; V gene: TRBV28; CDR3 DNA: TGTGCCAGCAGCACAACAGGTACCCGAAGAGAGACCCAGTACTTC; CDR3 protein: CASSTTGTRRETQYF
J gene: TRBJ2-5; D gene: -; clone size: -; V gene: TRBV5-1; CDR3 DNA: TGCGCCAGCAGACGGCAAGGACAAGGGGAGACCCAGTACTTC; CDR3 protein: CASRRQGQGETQYF
J gene: TRBJ1-1; D gene: -; clone size: -; V gene: TRBV5-1; CDR3 DNA: TGCGCCAGCAGCTTGGTGGGGACTGAAGCTTTCTTT; CDR3 protein: CASSLVGTEAFF
J gene: TRBJ1-1; D gene: -; clone size: few; V gene: TRBV7-9; CDR3 DNA: TGTGCCAGCAGGCCCTCAGGGCGTCCGGCTTTCTTT; CDR3 protein: CASRPSGRPAFF
J gene: TRBJ1-1; D gene: -; clone size: -; V gene: TRBV28; CDR3 DNA: TGTGCCAGCAGAAATTGGGGAGCGGGATCAAGGAAGGGTAAGAACACTGAAGCTTTCTTT; CDR3 protein: CASRNWGAGSRKGKNTEAFF
J gene: TRBJ2-3; D gene: -; clone size: -; V gene: TRBV5-1; CDR3 DNA: TGCGCCAGCAGCTTGGGTCTCTCTACGTCCACAGATACGCAGTATTTT; CDR3 protein: CASSLGLSTSTDTQYF